The rows below give T cell receptor beta chains drawn from one sample of a study of blood T cell repertoires in COVID-19. Sequencing used immunoSEQ multiplex PCR; TCRdb keeps in-frame clones, though not all of them. The sample shows 450,000 or so clones, 90% of them seen only once. Sequenced input: PBMCs or T cells enriched from blood (not recorded which). Receptor source: a man aged 18 to 30 who had recovered from COVID-19. Each CDR3 is given with its conserved first and last residue. A D gene is named only where the DNA matches it firmly.

d_call,j_call,v_call,cdr3_aa
NA,TRBJ1-4,TRBV5-1,CASSLSPDEKLFF
TRBD1,TRBJ1-2,TRBV28,CASSLGGQGSTNYGYTF
NA,TRBJ1-6,TRBV11-2,CASSLTPGEGLRPPLHF
NA,TRBJ2-7,TRBV6-6,CASSRSSSVGPLSEQYF
TRBD1,TRBJ2-7,TRBV4-1,CASSKGTGGEQYF
NA,TRBJ1-2,TRBV2,CASSVSGSYGYTF
NA,TRBJ1-2,TRBV30,CAWTGENYGYTF
NA,TRBJ1-2,TRBV30,CAGGKRSAAYGYTF
NA,TRBJ1-1,TRBV6-5,CASSYSEGPGTEAFF
NA,TRBJ2-3,TRBV19,CASSRPGVVDTQYF
NA,TRBJ2-3,TRBV7-3,CASSLLGSTDTQYF
NA,TRBJ1-1,TRBV11-3,CASSLGGPNTEAFF
NA,TRBJ1-6,TRBV10-2,CASSQGASSYNSPLHF
NA,TRBJ2-2,TRBV30,CAWSRSSTGELFF
NA,TRBJ1-1,TRBV3-1/TRBV3-2,CATKAGVFTEAFF
NA,TRBJ2-7,TRBV11-2,CASSLDLDISYEQYF
TRBD1,TRBJ1-4,TRBV28,CASSIRGRKGEKLFF
TRBD1,TRBJ1-2,TRBV5-6,CASSSSGGDGYTF
NA,TRBJ1-1,TRBV13,CASSFGGVNTEAFF
NA,TRBJ2-6,TRBV5-1,CASSFGGKSSASSGANVLTF
TRBD1,TRBJ2-7,TRBV11-2,CASSSPTGSMHEQYF
NA,TRBJ1-5,TRBV28,CATDAYSNQPQHF
NA,TRBJ1-3,TRBV14,CASSQPGLSGNTIYF
TRBD2,TRBJ2-3,TRBV30,CAWSVSSGSFPDTQYF
NA,TRBJ2-3,TRBV18,CASSPTSTDTQYF
TRBD2,TRBJ2-1,TRBV6-5,CAGAGGPVDEQFF
NA,TRBJ1-6,TRBV7-6,CASSLLLVGGESPLHF
NA,TRBJ1-2,TRBV24-1,CATSVGGVGGYTF
TRBD1,TRBJ1-6,TRBV7-3,CASSLGQGARSPLHF
NA,TRBJ1-4,TRBV19,CASSIDPRAPNEKLFF
NA,TRBJ1-5,TRBV19,CASSTGVNQPQHF
NA,TRBJ2-7,TRBV12-2,CASRSHSGNIGEQYF
TRBD1,TRBJ2-7,TRBV5-4,CASSLDRAGEQYF
TRBD1,TRBJ1-2,TRBV3-1/TRBV3-2,CASSQRQGVRGYTF
NA,TRBJ1-2,TRBV13,CASSPGSEPF
NA,TRBJ1-1,TRBV29-1,CSVEVRAGWTEAFF
NA,TRBJ1-6,TRBV28,CASSFWGSLTSLHF
NA,TRBJ1-3,TRBV14,CASSHSGNTIYF
NA,TRBJ2-1,TRBV7-9,CAIWGRNPDYNEQFF
TRBD2,TRBJ2-7,TRBV18,CASSPIHVGGEYEQYF